Below are 22 T cell receptor beta chains sequenced from a single sample in a study of blood T cells in healthy people across ages. A sample-barcoded 5' primer and a J-beta primer mix were used in a second PCR of roughly 6 to 11 cycles. MiXCR, applied by TCRdb to the 5' RACE reads, yields one record per CDR3 protein. This sample has almost 800,000 distinct CDR3 sequences; roughly 50% occur once, and the top ten carry 22%. Sequenced: blood. The origin of the receptors is a man aged 30 to 45 in good health.

CDR3 in amino acids: CASSLGLSGADTQYF. The CDR3 region has the DNA TGTGCCAGCAGTTTAGGGCTTTCTGGGGCAGATACGCAGTATTTT. J is TRBJ2-3 and V is TRBV28; D call uncertain. V was pared by 2 bases and J by 4 bases, with 13 bases between. Per germline, CDR1 MDHEN and CDR2 SYDVKM. The CDR3 runs to 15 residues.

This clonotype has just a few counts. CDR3 in DNA: TGTGCCAGCAGGCCCGGGACTAGCGGCTACAATGAGCAGTTCTTC. It yields the protein CASRPGTSGYNEQFF. V gene TRBV7-9 combines with J gene TRBJ2-1, with 11 nucleotides matching TRBD2. Trimming removed 6 bases from V and 3 bases from J; junction bases left unmatched: 4. CDR1 is SEHNR, CDR2 FQNEAQ, per germline (reference sequence). This CDR3 spans 15 amino acids.

V gene TRBV9 combines with J gene TRBJ2-5; 7 nucleotides line up with TRBD2. Matching the DNA end better, TRBJ2-7 makes the J call doubtful. The CDR3 is made up of 14 amino acids. Looked up from germline, CDR1 is SGDLS and CDR2 is YYNGEE. CDR3 region: CASSVAAGAYEQYF. The CDR3 nucleotides are TGTGCCAGCAGCGTAGCGGCGGGAGCCTACGAGCAGTACTTC.

This chain joins TRBV4-2 and TRBJ1-5; tentative D call: TRBD1 (6 bases). This CDR3 comprises 15 residues. The germline V and J ends were trimmed by 4 bases and 3 bases, with 13 bases remaining between them. Germline V CDR1 and CDR2: LGHNA, YNFKEQ. The CDR3 DNA reads as TGTGCCAGCAGCCTGCAGCCAGGGGACAATCAGCCCCAGCATTTT. Protein product: CASSLQPGDNQPQHF.

In this sample, this clonotype turned up a few times. The chain couples TRBV3-1 to TRBJ2-3; D is undetermined. CDR3 length: 12 residues. Between the trimmed V and J ends, which lost 2 bases and 5 bases, there was a span of 5 bases. Germline V gene sequence: CDR1 LGHDT, CDR2 YNNKEL (reference sequence). CDR3 coding DNA: TGTGCCAGCAGCCAACGCATAGATACGCAGTATTTT. Its protein product is CASSQRIDTQYF.

The chain couples TRBV6-5 to TRBJ1-2; the D is unclear. CDR1 is MNHEY, CDR2 SVGAGI, per germline. Trimming pared 7 bases from V and 5 bases from J, leaving 11 bases between. The CDR3 is made up of 12 amino acids. The chain's CDR3 is CASISRVYGYTF. DNA of the CDR3: TGTGCCAGCATATCGAGAGTGTATGGCTACACCTTC.

The gene calls are TRBV11-2 and TRBJ1-1; D is possibly TRBD1 (5 bases). The CDR3 consists of 13 residues. The V end lost 2 bases, the J end lost 4 bases, and 8 bases lay between the germline ends. In germline, CDR1 is SGHAT, CDR2 FQNNGV. The CDR3 spells CASSLSTATEAFF. Written as DNA, the CDR3 is TGTGCCAGCAGCTTATCGACAGCCACTGAAGCTTTCTTT.

This sequence joins TRBV5-1 and TRBJ2-4; D might be TRBD2 (6 bases). From germline, CDR1 is SGHRS and CDR2 YFSETQ. The V gene lost 0 bases and the J gene lost 13 bases, with 17 bases spanning the gap. The CDR3 is 14 residues long. This chain's CDR3 is CASSLVAGPFEQYF. The CDR3 DNA is TGCGCCAGCAGCTTGGTGGCGGGGCCGTTTGAGCAGTACTTC. The whole variable domain, filled in from reference TRBV5-1 and TRBJ2-4, reads KAGVTQTPRYLIKTRGQQVTLSCSPISGHRSVSWYQQTPGQGLQFLFEYFSETQRNKGNFPGRFSGRQFSNSRSEMNVSTLELGDSALYLCASSLVAGPFEQYFGAGTRLSVL.

The V call is TRBV4-1, the J call TRBJ2-3, with 7 positions matching TRBD2. Trimming took 3 bases from V and 2 from J; bases not matched to a gene: 8. The CDR3 spans 16 residues. Germline values: CDR1 MGHRA, CDR2 YSYEKL. CDR3 amino acids: CASSQQSGAFTDTQYF. DNA of the CDR3: TGCGCCAGCAGCCAGCAGAGCGGGGCATTCACAGATACGCAGTATTTT.

This clonotype was detected a few times. V and J are TRBV27 and TRBJ1-4; TRBD1 aligns across 9 bases. The CDR3 has 15 residues. The trim removed 0 bases at V and 8 bases at J, leaving 4 bases unmatched. Germline V lookup: CDR1 MNHEY, CDR2 SMNVEV (reference sequence). DNA for the CDR3: TGTGCCAGCAGTTTATCGACAGGGGGGAAGGAAAAACTGTTTTTT. Amino acids: CASSLSTGGKEKLFF. The variable domain in full, completed from reference TRBV27 and TRBJ1-4, reads EAQVTQNPRYLITVTGKKLTVTCSQNMNHEYMSWYRQDPGLGLRQIYYSMNVEVTDKGDVPEGYKVSRKEKRNFPLILESPSPNQTSLYFCASSLSTGGKEKLFFGSGTQLSVL.

Details on this clonotype: An end of the junction differs from the germline gene, which may be a read error. V and J are TRBV12-3 or TRBV12-4 and TRBJ2-5; possibly TRBD1 or TRBD2 for D (5 bases each). The CDR3 extends over 14 amino acids. The CDR3 loop reads CASCFTGALGAQYF. Here the CDR3 DNA reads TGTGCCAGCTGTTTTACTGGGGCCCTGGGGGCCCAGTACTTC.

The chain has TRBV7-9 and TRBJ2-5, with D perhaps TRBD1 (6 bases). The V gene lost 5 bases and the J gene lost 11 bases, with 21 bases spanning the gap. This CDR3 spans 14 amino acids. Germline CDR1 and CDR2: SEHNR and FQNEAQ (reference sequence). The CDR3 DNA is TGTGCCAGCAGCCCCGGACAGCCCCATTGGGGGCAGTACTTC. It specifies CASSPGQPHWGQYF.

This rearrangement joins TRBV3-1 to TRBJ2-1, with D unresolved. The CDR3 sequence is 15 residues long. The germline V gene has CDR1 LGHDT and CDR2 YNNKEL (reference sequence). V gave up 4 bases and J gave up 0 bases, with 10 bases separating them. The CDR3 region has the DNA TGTGCCAGCAGCCCGCGGAGCTACTCCTACAATGAGCAGTTCTTC. This encodes CASSPRSYSYNEQFF.

This sequence joins TRBV7-9 and TRBJ1-5; no clear D gene. Germline-derived CDR1 and CDR2 are SEHNR and FQNEAQ (reference sequence). Trimming removed 0 bases at V and 5 bases at J, with 11 bases between. CDR3 length equals 15 residues. In DNA form, the CDR3 reads TGTGCCAGCAGCTTAGCGCTGGGTCCCGATCAGCCCCAGCATTTT. This codes for CASSLALGPDQPQHF.

This clonotype was seen a handful of times. The chain recombines TRBV29-1 with TRBJ2-6; no firm D call. Trimming shortened V by 4 bases and J by 2 bases, and 12 bases separated the two germline ends. The CDR3 contains 15 residues. CDR1 SQVTM and CDR2 ANQGSEA come from the germline V gene. The CDR3, as DNA: TGCAGCGTTGTCTACCAGATGGCTGGGGCCAACGTCCTGACTTTC. It translates to CSVVYQMAGANVLTF.

On this clonotype itself: Since a much larger clone is just one base distant, this may be a read error. CDR3 coding DNA: TGCGCCAGCAGCCCGGGGACAGGGAAAGATTCACCCCTCCACTTT. This translates into CASSPGTGKDSPLHF. The chain links TRBV5-1 to TRBJ1-6, with TRBD1 identical over 9 bases. The CDR3 runs 15 residues. The junction had 7 bases not matched to a gene; V was cut back by 4 bases and J by 8 bases. CDR1 and CDR2 from the germline V gene are SGHRS and YFSETQ.

This clonotype is a singleton in its sample. Germline is not matched at one junction end, which may reflect a read error. DNA of the CDR3: TGTGCCAGCAGAGAAGCGGGACCTGGGAGAGATACGCAGTATTTT. This sequence encodes CASREAGPGRDTQYF. The genes are TRBV6-1 and TRBJ2-3; 7 bases are shared with TRBD2. The CDR3 covers 15 residues. In germline, CDR1 is MNHNS, CDR2 SASEGT.

This clonotype has just a few counts. V and J are TRBV20-1 and TRBJ2-3; 7 nucleotides align to TRBD2. The CDR3 extends over 14 amino acids. The V gene's germline CDR1 is DFQATT and CDR2 SNEGSKA (reference sequence). The V gene end was trimmed by 8 bases and the J gene end by 2 bases; junction bases not matched to a gene: 10. As DNA, the CDR3 is TGCAGTATCGCGGGAGCCAGCCTCACAGATACGCAGTATTTT. It codes for CSIAGASLTDTQYF.

This clonotype was seen repeatedly, ten times or more. The rearrangement joins TRBV20-1 to TRBJ2-1, with TRBD2 matching over 9 bases. The CDR3 is 15 amino acids. CDR1 is DFQATT and CDR2 is SNEGSKA in the germline V gene (reference sequence). V was clipped by 2 bases and J by 4 bases; unmatched bases: 6. CDR3 sequence reads: CSARPLAGGYNEQFF. CDR3 in DNA: TGCAGTGCTAGACCTCTCGCGGGAGGGTACAATGAGCAGTTCTTC.

The V call is TRBV5-1, the J call TRBJ2-1; 11 nucleotides match TRBD2. Trimming took 4 bases from V and 4 from J; bases not matched to a gene: 10. The CDR3 spans 17 residues. Germline-derived CDR1 and CDR2 are SGHRS and YFSETQ. The chain's CDR3 is CASSPTGGTSGYNEQFF. The CDR3 DNA reads TGCGCCAGCAGCCCGACGGGCGGGACTAGCGGTTACAATGAGCAGTTCTTC.

The chain employs TRBV29-1 and TRBJ1-1; D is undetermined. Germline lookup yields CDR1 SQVTM and CDR2 ANQGSEA. The germline V and J ends were trimmed by 6 bases and 5 bases, with 10 bases remaining between them. This CDR3 region has 11 residues. The CDR3 DNA sequence: TGCAGCGTCTCAAGGCAGACTGAAGCTTTCTTT. This translates into CSVSRQTEAFF.

The rearrangement uses TRBV12-5 and TRBJ1-2, with D possibly TRBD1 on 6 matching bases. Trimming stripped 3 bases from V and 8 bases from J, with 16 bases between. From germline, CDR1 is LGHNT and CDR2 FRNRAP. The length of the CDR3 is 14 residues. This CDR3 reads CASGFARTEGGYTF. The CDR3 DNA follows: TGTGCTAGTGGTTTCGCCCGGACAGAGGGAGGCTACACCTTC. Full variable domain (rest looked up from reference TRBV12-5 and TRBJ1-2): DARVTQTPRHKVTEMGQEVTMRCQPILGHNTVFWYRQTMMQGLELLAYFRNRAPLDDSGMPKDRFSAEMPDATLATLKIQPSEPRDSAVYFCASGFARTEGGYTFGSGTRLTVV.